Listed here are 16 T cell receptor beta chains from one sample, sequenced in a study of T cells expressing NK-cell markers. TCRdb processed the 5' RACE reads again and assigns one entry to each CDR3 protein, with no DNA. In total, the table holds a few hundred thousand distinct CDR3 sequences. The sample was blood T cells: a sorted CD56 or NKG2C T cell subset, CD4+ or CD8+ T cells, or bulk PBMC T cells (not recorded which). The receptors shown here come from a man aged 18 to 69 in good health.

The gene calls are TRBV9 and TRBJ2-7; TCRdb picks TRBD2, but there is no DNA to check that call. Germline V gene data show CDR1 as SGDLS and CDR2 as YYNGEE. The CDR3 covers 16 residues. CDR3 region: CASSPRLAGTSYEQYF.

V and J are TRBV12-3 or TRBV12-4 and TRBJ1-1; TCRdb returns TRBD1, unconfirmable since there is no DNA. This CDR3 is 14 amino acids long. This CDR3 is CASSLGQGIAEAFF.

The genes are TRBV20-1 and TRBJ1-5. CDR1 and CDR2 from the germline V gene are DFQATT and SNEGSKA (reference sequence). The CDR3 runs 13 residues. CDR3 sequence: CSAKGEVNQPQHF.

The rearrangement joins TRBV5-1 to TRBJ1-2. Germline CDR1 reads SGHRS; CDR2 reads YFSETQ. The length of the CDR3 is 12 residues. The CDR3 region is CASSLDQYGYTF.

The chain's CDR3 is CATRGTGGYNEQFF. The chain employs TRBV19 and TRBJ2-1; absent DNA, TCRdb's TRBD1 call cannot be checked. CDR1 is LNHDA, CDR2 SQIVND, per germline (reference sequence). The CDR3 sequence is 14 residues long.

This chain joins TRBV20-1 and TRBJ1-1. CDR1 and CDR2 (germline): DFQATT, SNEGSKA (reference sequence). This CDR3 comprises 11 residues. CDR3 in amino acids: CSASSQFEAFF.

V is TRBV5-5 and J is TRBJ2-3; absent DNA, TCRdb's TRBD1 call cannot be checked. This CDR3 contains 15 residues. Germline CDR1 reads SGHKS; CDR2 reads YYEKEE (reference sequence). The CDR3 region is CASSWRTRSTDTQYF.

The chain links TRBV20-1 to TRBJ2-5; the D call of TRBD1 rests on TCRdb alone, since no DNA is present to check it. This CDR3 contains 15 residues. Per the germline V gene, CDR1 is DFQATT and CDR2 is SNEGSKA (reference sequence). This CDR3 is CSASRGQGGQETQYF.

This chain uses TRBV3-1 with TRBJ2-5; the TRBD2 assignment by TCRdb is unverifiable without DNA. The CDR3 runs 15 residues. Germline V gives CDR1 LGHDT, CDR2 YNNKEL (reference sequence). The CDR3 is CASSQDGTSRETQYF.

V is TRBV11-2 and J is TRBJ2-6; TCRdb indicates TRBD1, and absent DNA this call remains unverified. The germline CDR1 and CDR2 sequences are SGHAT and FQNNGV. The CDR3 spans 18 residues. The CDR3 loop reads CASSLIQGLGSGANVLTF.

The chain joins TRBV7-9 to TRBJ2-1; TCRdb reports TRBD2, a call that lacks DNA to check it against. Germline CDR1 and CDR2: SEHNR and FQNEAQ (reference sequence). The CDR3 runs to 14 residues. CDR3 sequence reads: CASSLDSSGDRQFF.

The CDR3 reads CASSPRQGLNYGYTF. The gene calls are TRBV7-3 and TRBJ1-2; the D call from TCRdb, TRBD1, cannot be confirmed without DNA. Germline-derived CDR1 and CDR2 are SGHTA and FQGTGA. The CDR3 runs 15 residues.

J is TRBJ2-3 and V is TRBV20-1; the TCRdb D gene call, TRBD2, has no DNA to confirm it. CDR1 is DFQATT and CDR2 is SNEGSKA in the germline V gene (reference sequence). The CDR3 length is 15 residues. The CDR3: CSASPPGLRVDTQYF.

V usage is TRBV27 and J usage is TRBJ2-1; lacking DNA, the TRBD1 call made by TCRdb goes unchecked. Germline V gene data show CDR1 as MNHEY and CDR2 as SMNVEV (reference sequence). The CDR3 has 13 amino acids. The CDR3 sequence: CASRDDNYNEQFF.

The V gene is TRBV7-8, the J gene TRBJ2-7. CDR3 length: 11 amino acids. Germline-derived CDR1 and CDR2 are SGHVS and FQNEAQ. CDR3 residues: CASSLSREQYF.

The J gene is TRBJ2-7, the V gene TRBV7-8. Germline V gene lookup returns CDR1 SGHVS and CDR2 FQNEAQ. This CDR3 region has 13 residues. CDR3 sequence: CASSNGRSYEQYF.